Detailed here is one TCR beta chain. This clone was seen a few times. Its binding antigen is unknown. No clone much larger than this one lies a single base away; base qualities are absent. Taken from cysteine to phenylalanine, the CDR3 has 16 residues. Of the read, only the CDR3 DNA is kept; its 48 bases are in frame from base 1. The germline V gene (reference sequence) yields SEHNR for CDR1 and FQNEAQ for CDR2. V and J lose 1 base and 4 bases, and a span of 13 bases separates them. This sample stems from a study of shared clonotypes between healthy human individuals (dated by TCRdb to 2018 to 2021). Some background on the complete study: Three men and a couple of women, aged 18 to 49 years, made up the cohort. For each donor, three plates each were used for CD4 naive and CD4 memory, two plates were used for CD8 naive, and one plate was used for CD8 memory. The study deeply sequenced blood TCR repertoires of about 5 healthy adults to estimate repertoire size and the extent of clonotype sharing between individuals. Leukapheresis yielded between about 0.94 and 8.9 billion PBMCs per donor. To increase sequencing depth and limit assay-specific biases, different laboratories used diverse techniques to prepare libraries and sequence TCR repertoires. What the study reported, not specific to this receptor: Across a few donors, about 4.5% of naive CD4, around 3.3% of naive CD8, about 2% of memory CD4, and over 0.35% of memory CD8 clonotypes were shared. Based on pairwise subsampling, the degree of clonotype sharing among donors was expected to be affected by sequencing depth. Even with the large sequencing depth, rarefaction of the sorted-subset datasets indicated that sequencing was incomplete. Higher generation probabilities were observed for clonotypes shared by all four sorted-subset donors than for non-shared clonotypes. Naive subsets generally had larger estimated clonotype richness than memory subsets did. Only blood was sampled, and tissue TCR repertoires likely differ from those in blood. The small number of donors limited the genetic and exposure-history diversity represented.

TCR CDR3 regions were amplified from genomic DNA by multiplex PCR using the deep immunoSEQ assay. Genomic DNA extracted from each cell subset was distributed evenly over all wells of several immunoSEQ 96-well plates, and each plate served as one replicate. For sorted subsets, each replicate PCR was loaded with approximately 200 ng genomic DNA, equivalent to approximately 27,000 T cell genomes. Purified libraries were quantified with a Qubit 3.0 fluorometer, sized on a Bioanalyzer 2100, and re-quantified with the KAPA Library Quantification kit. A separate single-read 150-cycle Illumina NextSeq 550 flow cell was used to sequence each immunoSEQ 96-well plate. The original pipeline was this. Because the immunoSEQ output included only junctional sequences and no quality scores, the filtering could not be the same as the filtering used for full-length reads. To assign V/J genes and CDR3, sequences were annotated against IMGT germline references using PyIR, a Python wrapper for IgBLAST v1.9. Reads were filtered out if the reads had weak V/J assignments (E-value above 1e-6), no CDR3, stop codons, out-of-frame junctions, or ambiguous translated residues. V3J clonotypes were defined by identical inferred V gene, J gene, and CDR3 amino acid sequence. To compute the percentage overlap between repertoires, the number of shared unique clonotypes was divided by the size of the smaller repertoire. Three approaches were used to assess repertoire richness: RTK rarefaction, the Chao1 estimator, and Recon v2.1 estimates of unobserved clonotypes. Generation probabilities for all TCRbeta clonotypes obtained by the gDNA method from a few donors were computed using OLGA. TCRdb took over this immuneACCESS table, retaining in-frame rearrangements with V and J assigned. Such tables are incomplete; in checked studies, under half of the missing clones stem from an unresolved V gene, and the remainder is unexplained. The V and J calls and the clone size are those of that table, but D and trimming were determined from the DNA. The sample yields 850,000 to 1,100,000 clones; 70% to 80% were counted once. The ten top clones hold approximately 0.95% of the sample.

Donors were healthy HIV-negative adults with no recently reported acute infections or vaccinations. Every donor was a Caucasian adult living in Nashville, Tennessee, USA. CD4+ T cells were enriched by magnetic negative selection; naive cells were then positively selected on CD45RA, and the negative fraction formed the memory subset. After blood collection by leukapheresis, PBMCs were isolated using Ficoll-Histopaque density gradient centrifugation and then cryopreserved in the vapor phase of liquid nitrogen. Purity and quantity of every magnetically sorted T cell population were checked by analytical flow cytometry. Each sorted fraction had its genomic DNA isolated and then quantified by UV absorbance on a Nanodrop 2000c.

Sequenced sample: memory CD4+ T cells from PBMCs. The cell subset or site label here, explained by the study, means: CD45RA-negative fraction. The receptor was derived from a man aged 18 to 30 in good health. Some clones in this sample may be carry-over from other donors' samples. The chain uses TRBV7-9 and TRBJ2-2; the D assignment is uncertain and may be TRBD1 or TRBD2, with 5 bases supporting each. The CDR3 sequence is CASSLGRGKSTGELFF. In nucleotides, the sequence is TGTGCCAGCAGCTTAGGTCGGGGCAAATCCACCGGGGAGCTGTTTTTT.